This entry lists 14 T cell receptor beta chains sequenced from one sample in a study of T cell responses to AZD1222 COVID-19 vaccine. The assay was immunoSEQ multiplex PCR, and TCRdb's table has in-frame clones only and misses some. The table lists some 130,000 clones, roughly 90% of them singletons, with around 3.5% in the top ten. Sample: peripheral blood, taken 28 days after the second AZD1222 dose. All receptors come from an adult who received the AZD1222 COVID-19 vaccine.

The chain combines TRBV4-1 with TRBJ1-3; D is possibly TRBD1 (6 bases). Deletions cut 4 bases from V and 4 bases from J, with 14 bases between. CDR1 MGHRA and CDR2 YSYEKL come from the germline V gene. The CDR3 sequence is 15 residues long. CDR3 nucleotide sequence: TGCGCCAGCAGCCGCACAGGGCTGTACGGAAACACCATATATTTT. This codes for CASSRTGLYGNTIYF.

The chain employs TRBV3-1 (or the pseudogene TRBV3-2) and TRBJ2-3; D is uncertain. Trimming removed 0 bases at V and 1 base at J, with 8 bases between. CDR1 and CDR2 from the germline V gene are LGHDT and YNNKEL (reference sequence). The CDR3 loop spans 15 amino acids. The CDR3 sequence is CASSQDFSRTDTQYF. CDR3 DNA sequence: TGTGCCAGCAGCCAAGATTTCAGCCGCACAGATACGCAGTATTTT.

This rearrangement joins TRBV7-2 to TRBJ2-5; TRBD1 might be the D (6 bases). The ends were cut back, 0 bases at V and 4 bases at J, with 12 bases in the middle. CDR3 size: 15 residues. The germline V gene has CDR1 SGHTA and CDR2 FQGNSA. CDR3 sequence: CASSLALAGVETQYF. CDR3 coding DNA: TGTGCCAGCAGCTTAGCGTTGGCAGGGGTAGAGACCCAGTACTTC.

This chain joins TRBV18 and TRBJ2-7; 8 positions match TRBD1. The CDR3 is made up of 14 amino acids. J gave up 5 bases and V 5 bases, and 8 bases lay outside the gene matches. CDR1 and CDR2 from the germline V gene are KGHSH and LQKENI. The CDR3 DNA reads TGTGCCAGCTCAACACAGACAGGGGAAGACGAGCAGTACTTC. Translating gives CASSTQTGEDEQYF.

The chain carries TRBV6-5 and TRBJ1-2; 7 bases are shared with TRBD1. This CDR3 region has 15 residues. V dropped 2 bases and J dropped 7; count of bases not matched to a gene: 10. CDR1 is MNHEY, CDR2 SVGAGI, per germline. CDR3 bases: TGTGCCAGCAGTTACCTCAACATCCAGGGGGGTGGCTACACCTTC. As protein: CASSYLNIQGGGYTF.

This clone was counted between two and nine times. This chain connects TRBV19 to TRBJ2-1, with 9 bases fitting TRBD2. Losses at the gene ends were 1 base for V and 6 bases for J; bases not matched to a gene: 13. The CDR3 covers 18 residues. The germline V gene has CDR1 LNHDA and CDR2 SQIVND (reference sequence). DNA of the CDR3: TGTGCCAGTAGTATAGGGGTTAGCGGGAGACGGCGGCGCAATGAGCAGTTCTTC. It yields the protein CASSIGVSGRRRRNEQFF.

The chain uses TRBV6-2 or TRBV6-3 and TRBJ2-1; no firm D call. CDR1 is MNHEY, CDR2 SVGEGT, per germline. The V and J ends lost 2 bases and 2 bases respectively, with 4 bases between them. The CDR3 consists of 13 residues. CDR3 sequence: CASSYPPYNEQFF. The CDR3 nucleotides read TGTGCCAGCAGTTACCCCCCCTACAATGAGCAGTTCTTC.

This chain connects TRBV18 to TRBJ1-1; D gene unclear. Germline CDR1 and CDR2: KGHSH and LQKENI. V lost 1 base and J 2 bases, leaving 11 bases between the germline ends. The CDR3 length is 15 residues. CDR3 nucleotides: TGTGCCAGCTCACCACAGGGTAGTCGAAACACTGAAGCTTTCTTT. This codes for CASSPQGSRNTEAFF.

The V call is TRBV9, the J call TRBJ2-1, with 7 bases matching TRBD2. CDR3 length: 17 amino acids. CDR1 and CDR2 from the germline V gene are SGDLS and YYNGEE. V was clipped by 3 bases and J by 3 bases; unmatched bases: 12. CDR3 sequence: CASSARTGLADYNEQFF. The CDR3, as DNA: TGTGCCAGCAGCGCCCGGACGGGGCTAGCGGACTACAATGAGCAGTTCTTC.

V gene TRBV5-8 combines with J gene TRBJ2-2; D is possibly TRBD1 or TRBD2 (6 bases each). Germline loops: CDR1 SGHTS, CDR2 YDEGEE. This CDR3 is 15 amino acids long. V lost 4 bases to trimming and J lost 3 bases, with 13 bases between them. The CDR3 loop is CASSLGGEDTGELFF. Here the CDR3 DNA reads TGTGCCAGCAGCCTCGGGGGCGAGGACACCGGGGAGCTGTTTTTT.

The chain employs TRBV28 and TRBJ1-5; D is possibly TRBD1 (6 bases). The germline V gene has CDR1 MDHEN and CDR2 SYDVKM. CDR3 length: 13 amino acids. V lost 6 bases, J lost 11 bases, and 17 bases lay in between. CDR3 amino acids: CASSQLPPGAQHF. Written as DNA, the CDR3 is TGTGCCAGCAGCCAGCTGCCTCCAGGGGCCCAGCATTTT.

This clone has a single count. V is TRBV11-3 and J is TRBJ2-1; D ambiguous. Trimming shortened V by 2 bases and J by 7 bases, and 9 bases separated the two germline ends. This CDR3 region has 13 residues. CDR1 and CDR2 from the germline V gene are SGHNT and YENEEA. This chain's CDR3 is CASSLTRWNEQFF. CDR3 bases: TGTGCCAGCAGCTTAACCCGGTGGAATGAGCAGTTCTTC. The full variable domain, rest sourced from reference TRBV11-3 and TRBJ2-1, is EAGVVQSPRYKIIEKKQPVAFWCNPISGHNTLYWYLQNLGQGPELLIRYENEEAVDDSQLPKDRFSAERLKGVDSTLKIQPAELGDSAVYLCASSLTRWNEQFFGPGTRLTVL.

The chain joins TRBV7-9 to TRBJ2-7; the match to TRBD2 covers 8 bases. Per the germline V gene, CDR1 is SEHNR and CDR2 is FQNEAQ (reference sequence). This CDR3 has 14 residues. Unmatched junction bases numbered 9, after V lost 5 bases and J lost 6 bases. The CDR3 here is CASSPRGGRLEQYF. DNA of the CDR3: TGTGCCAGCAGCCCCAGGGGCGGGAGGCTCGAGCAGTACTTC.

This rearrangement joins TRBV3-1 (or the pseudogene TRBV3-2) to TRBJ2-7; 11 bases agree with TRBD2. In germline, CDR1 is LGHDT, CDR2 YNNKEL (reference sequence). The CDR3 is made up of 16 amino acids. Unmatched junction bases numbered 6, after V lost 0 bases and J lost 5 bases. In DNA form, the CDR3 reads TGTGCCAGCAGCCAAGAGCTCCTACTAGCGGGAGACGAGCAGTACTTC. This codes for CASSQELLLAGDEQYF.